This TCR beta chain is from a study of T cells after yellow fever vaccination. Across the study: Fractions containing few cells were prepared with SMART-Seq v4 Ultra Low Input.

CDR1 is SQVTM and CDR2 is ANQGSEA in the germline V gene. The CDR3 extends over 14 amino acids. J gave up 2 bases and V 3 bases, and 6 bases lay outside the gene matches. This clonotype has at least ten counts. The antigen remains undetermined. Template-switching 5'RACE yielded the TCR cDNA; a universal primer site and UMIs were added in the process. In TCRdb, the 5' RACE reads were re-called with MiXCR into one record per CDR3 protein. The profile shows about 170,000 distinct CDR3 sequences, roughly 6.4% of them singletons. Study results and limitations: A weaker secondary response peaked on day 5, the primary on day 15. Within FACS-sorted repertoires, abundant clonotypes contaminating from the bulk population could be present.

This specimen was CD4+ T cells sorted from PBMCs, taken on the day of the first yellow fever vaccination. The J gene is TRBJ2-5, the V gene TRBV29-1, with 7 bases fitting TRBD2. The receptor's source is a young man who received the YFV17D yellow fever vaccine. CDR3: CSVDTSAIQETQYF. As DNA, the CDR3 is TGCAGCGTTGATACTAGCGCAATACAAGAGACCCAGTACTTC.